The entry below describes one TCR beta chain. The record originates from a study of blood T cell repertoires in COVID-19. V gave up 7 bases and J gave up 5 bases, with 13 bases separating them. The CDR3 covers 13 residues. Germline CDR1 is SNHLY and CDR2 is FYNNEI. Produced via immunoSEQ multiplex PCR; TCRdb's table is partial and in-frame only. The sample has under 400,000 clones, more than 75% seen once. The clonotype originates from a woman aged 30 to 39 with COVID-19, enrolled during active disease. The sequenced sample was peripheral blood. This chain joins TRBV2 and TRBJ2-3; possibly TRBD2 for D (7 bases). DNA of the CDR3: TGTGCCAGCACCCGAGGGGGGGAAGATACGCAGTATTTT. The encoded protein is CASTRGGEDTQYF. Together with reference TRBV2 and TRBJ2-3, the CDR3 gives the full variable domain: EPEVTQTPSHQVTQMGQEVILRCVPISNHLYFYWYRQILGQKVEFLVSFYNNEISEKSEIFDDQFSVERPDGSNFTLKIRSTKLEDSAMYFCASTRGGEDTQYFGPGTRLTVL.